This TCR beta chain was captured by sequencing in a study of T cell responses to AZD1222 COVID-19 vaccine. Libraries were prepared by immunoSEQ multiplex PCR; TCRdb keeps only in-frame clonotypes and omits some of them. The table includes around 150,000 clones, more than 75% detected once. Comment on this clone: Its antigen remains unknown.

Study conclusions and caveats: Repertoires were sampled only after the peak T cell response. Only a handful of AZD1222 recipients, roughly six in all, had baseline seropositivity. Across spike, vaccine-associated CD4 TCRs were found, dominant at 160-218 and 743-854.

V dropped 2 bases and J dropped 9 bases, with 14 bases sitting between them. This CDR3 is built from 14 residues. CDR1 SNHLY and CDR2 FYNNEI come from the germline V gene. Sequencing was performed on peripheral blood, taken 28 days after the second AZD1222 dose. The chain uses TRBV2 and TRBJ1-5; D is unresolved. This receptor was obtained from an adult who received the AZD1222 COVID-19 vaccine. Here the CDR3 reads CASSENSLETPQHF. DNA for the CDR3: TGTGCCAGCAGTGAAAACAGTCTCGAGACGCCCCAGCATTTT.